This TCR beta chain was documented in a study of T cells in Graves' hyperthyroidism and ophthalmopathy. Study observations and caveats: By a 13 V-J model, ophthalmopathy was set apart from stable hyperthyroidism.

To note about this clonotype: The antigen is not known.

The CDR3 consists of 16 residues. V was shortened by 3 bases and J by 4 bases, with 19 bases between the two germline ends. CDR1 and CDR2 (germline): SEHNR, FQNEAQ (reference sequence). The CDR3 regions of TCR beta were amplified from RNA transcripts. The TCR CDR3 was amplified in a first-round RT-PCR using the HTBI primer set. TCRdb reanalysed the multiplex PCR reads using MiXCR and keeps one entry per CDR3 protein. The table lists roughly 700,000 distinct CDR3 sequences, 15% to 20% of them singletons. The sequencing input was blood. The TCR was taken from a middle-aged man with Graves' hyperthyroidism. The gene calls are TRBV7-9 and TRBJ2-7; weak D call: TRBD2 (5 bases). The CDR3 loop reads CASSLDPGFGPYEQYF. The CDR3 DNA reads TGTGCCAGCAGCTTGGATCCGGGATTCGGTCCGTACGAGCAGTACTTC.